This T cell receptor beta chain is from a study of cytomegalovirus exposure and HLA in healthy donors. Study-level points and caveats: A prior analysis recorded that most TCR beta V segments were productive about 87% or about 30% of the time.

Vbeta (60) and Jbeta (13) primers were used in the PCR. The repertoire was sequenced with immunoSEQ multiplex PCR; TCRdb's copy has only in-frame clones and lacks some. The table has 110,000 to 150,000 clones, approximately 70% seen once. Germline trimming cut 0 bases from V and 6 bases from J; bases unmatched to any gene: 5. Germline V gene sequence: CDR1 SGHRS, CDR2 YFSETQ. The CDR3 runs to 14 residues. This clone was detected only once. What it binds is unknown. Healthy bone marrow donors formed the donor group. This chain links TRBV5-1 with TRBJ1-1; 7 bases fit TRBD1. Sequenced material: PBMCs. This TCR derives from a woman aged 55 to 70 in good health and CMV-seropositive. The CDR3 DNA follows: TGCGCCAGCAGCTTGGCCACAGGGGTTGCTGAAGCTTTCTTT. Its translation is CASSLATGVAEAFF.